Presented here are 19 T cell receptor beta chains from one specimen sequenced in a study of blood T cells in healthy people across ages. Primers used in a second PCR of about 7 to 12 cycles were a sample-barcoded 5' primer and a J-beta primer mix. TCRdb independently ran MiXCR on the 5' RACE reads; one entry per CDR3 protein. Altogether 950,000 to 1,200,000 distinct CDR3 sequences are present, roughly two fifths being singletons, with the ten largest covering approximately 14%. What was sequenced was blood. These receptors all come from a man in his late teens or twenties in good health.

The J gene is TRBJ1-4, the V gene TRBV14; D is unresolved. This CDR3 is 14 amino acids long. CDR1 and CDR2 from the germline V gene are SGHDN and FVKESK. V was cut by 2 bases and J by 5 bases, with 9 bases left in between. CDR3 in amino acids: CASSQTGKNEKLFF. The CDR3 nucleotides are TGTGCCAGCAGCCAAACGGGGAAAAATGAAAAACTGTTTTTT.

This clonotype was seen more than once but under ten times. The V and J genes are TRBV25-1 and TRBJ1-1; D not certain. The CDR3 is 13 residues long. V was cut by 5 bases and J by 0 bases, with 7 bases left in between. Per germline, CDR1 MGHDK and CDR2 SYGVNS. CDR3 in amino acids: CASSNTLNTEAFF. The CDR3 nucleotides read TGTGCCAGCAGTAATACGCTGAACACTGAAGCTTTCTTT.

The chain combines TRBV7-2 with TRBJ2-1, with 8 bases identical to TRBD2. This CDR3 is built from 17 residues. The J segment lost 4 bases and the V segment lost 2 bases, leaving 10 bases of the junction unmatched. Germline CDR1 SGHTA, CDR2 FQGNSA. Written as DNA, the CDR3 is TGTGCCAGCAGCTTACATGACCCTAGCGGGTTATACAATGAGCAGTTCTTC. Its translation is CASSLHDPSGLYNEQFF.

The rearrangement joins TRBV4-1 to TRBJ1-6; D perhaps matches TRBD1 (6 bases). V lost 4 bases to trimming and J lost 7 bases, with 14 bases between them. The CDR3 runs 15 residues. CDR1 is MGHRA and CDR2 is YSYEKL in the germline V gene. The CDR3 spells CASSPRDTKNSPLHF. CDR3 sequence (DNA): TGCGCCAGCAGCCCCCGGGACACCAAAAATTCACCCCTCCACTTT.

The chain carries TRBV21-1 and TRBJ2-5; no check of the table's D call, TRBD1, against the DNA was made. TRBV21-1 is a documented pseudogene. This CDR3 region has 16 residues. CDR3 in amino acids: CASSPPGHTYQETQYF. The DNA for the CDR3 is TGTGCCAGCAGTCCTCCGGGACACACGTACCAAGAGACCCAGTACTTC.

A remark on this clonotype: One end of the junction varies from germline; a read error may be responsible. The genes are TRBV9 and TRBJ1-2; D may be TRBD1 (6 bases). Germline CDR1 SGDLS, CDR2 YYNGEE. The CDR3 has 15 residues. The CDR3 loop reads CASSVGWDKGYGYIF. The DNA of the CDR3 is TGTGCCAGCAGCGTAGGATGGGACAAGGGCTATGGCTACATCTTC.

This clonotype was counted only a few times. CDR3 amino acids: CASSTRAGEYNEQYF. CDR3 in DNA: TGTGCCAGCAGCACAAGAGCGGGGGAGTACAATGAGCAGTACTTC. The V gene is TRBV7-9, the J gene TRBJ2-7; 8 bases are a match to TRBD2. Germline assignment: CDR1 SEHNR and CDR2 FQNEAQ (reference sequence). V shed 5 bases and J 7 bases; nucleotides not matched to a gene: 13. The CDR3 is 15 residues long.

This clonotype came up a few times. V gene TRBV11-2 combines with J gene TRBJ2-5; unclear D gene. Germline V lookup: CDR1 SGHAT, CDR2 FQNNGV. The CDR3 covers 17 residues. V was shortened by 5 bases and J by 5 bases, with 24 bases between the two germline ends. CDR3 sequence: CASSPKHASWDGETQYF. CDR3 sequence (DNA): TGTGCCAGCAGCCCTAAACATGCAAGCTGGGATGGTGAGACCCAGTACTTC. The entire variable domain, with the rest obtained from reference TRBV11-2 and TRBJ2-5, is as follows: EAGVAQSPRYKIIEKRQSVAFWCNPISGHATLYWYQQILGQGPKLLIQFQNNGVVDDSQLPKDRFSAERLKGVDSTLKIQPAKLEDSAVYLCASSPKHASWDGETQYFGPGTRLLVL.

This chain's CDR3 is CASGGGGAFYGYTF. In DNA form, the CDR3 reads TGTGCCAGCGGAGGTGGGGGGGCTTTCTATGGCTACACCTTC. The chain carries TRBV9 and TRBJ1-2; D possibly corresponds to TRBD1 (6 bases). The CDR3 is 14 amino acids. The V end was cut by 7 bases, the J end by 4 bases, with 17 bases between. CDR1 is SGDLS, CDR2 YYNGEE, per germline.

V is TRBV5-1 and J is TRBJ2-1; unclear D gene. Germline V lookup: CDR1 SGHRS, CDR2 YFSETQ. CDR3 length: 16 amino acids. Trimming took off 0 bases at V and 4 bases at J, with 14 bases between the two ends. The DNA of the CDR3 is TGCGCCAGCAGCTTGGATCGCAGAGAAACATACAATGAGCAGTTCTTC. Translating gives CASSLDRRETYNEQFF. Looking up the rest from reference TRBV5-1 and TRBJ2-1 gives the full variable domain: KAGVTQTPRYLIKTRGQQVTLSCSPISGHRSVSWYQQTPGQGLQFLFEYFSETQRNKGNFPGRFSGRQFSNSRSEMNVSTLELGDSALYLCASSLDRRETYNEQFFGPGTRLTVL.

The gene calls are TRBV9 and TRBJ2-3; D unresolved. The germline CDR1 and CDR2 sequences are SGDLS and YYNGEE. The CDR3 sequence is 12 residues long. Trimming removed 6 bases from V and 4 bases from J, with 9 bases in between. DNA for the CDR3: TGTGCCAGCACCTTGGGCGCAGATACGCAGTATTTT. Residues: CASTLGADTQYF.

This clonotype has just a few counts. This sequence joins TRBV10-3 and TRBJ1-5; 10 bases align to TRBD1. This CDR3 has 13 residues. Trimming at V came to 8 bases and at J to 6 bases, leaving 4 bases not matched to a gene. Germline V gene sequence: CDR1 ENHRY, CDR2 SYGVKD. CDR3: CAIARDRGQPQHF. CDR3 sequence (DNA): TGTGCCATCGCCCGGGACAGGGGTCAGCCCCAGCATTTT.

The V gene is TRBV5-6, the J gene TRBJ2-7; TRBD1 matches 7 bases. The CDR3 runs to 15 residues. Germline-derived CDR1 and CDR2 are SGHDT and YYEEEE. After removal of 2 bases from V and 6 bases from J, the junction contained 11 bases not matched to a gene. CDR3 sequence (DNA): TGTGCCAGCAGCTTCGCAGGGGGTCTCTCCGTCGAGCAGTACTTC. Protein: CASSFAGGLSVEQYF.

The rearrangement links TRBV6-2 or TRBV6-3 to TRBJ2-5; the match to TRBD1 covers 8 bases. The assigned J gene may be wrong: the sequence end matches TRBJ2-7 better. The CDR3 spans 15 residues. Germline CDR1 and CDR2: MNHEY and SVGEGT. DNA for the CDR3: TGTGCCAGCAGTTACTCGGGGACAGGCCCCTACGAGCAGTACTTC. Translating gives CASSYSGTGPYEQYF.

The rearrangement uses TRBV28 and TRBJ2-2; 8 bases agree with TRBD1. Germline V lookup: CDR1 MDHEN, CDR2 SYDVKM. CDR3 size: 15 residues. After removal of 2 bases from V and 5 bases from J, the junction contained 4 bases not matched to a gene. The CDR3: CASSLNQGATGELFF. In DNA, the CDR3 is TGTGCCAGCAGTTTAAACCAGGGGGCAACCGGGGAGCTGTTTTTT.

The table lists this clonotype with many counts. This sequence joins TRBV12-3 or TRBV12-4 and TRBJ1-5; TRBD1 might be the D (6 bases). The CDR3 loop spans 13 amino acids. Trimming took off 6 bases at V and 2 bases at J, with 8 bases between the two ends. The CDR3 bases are TGTGCCAGCAGACAGGGTGGCAATCAGCCCCAGCATTTT. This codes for CASRQGGNQPQHF.

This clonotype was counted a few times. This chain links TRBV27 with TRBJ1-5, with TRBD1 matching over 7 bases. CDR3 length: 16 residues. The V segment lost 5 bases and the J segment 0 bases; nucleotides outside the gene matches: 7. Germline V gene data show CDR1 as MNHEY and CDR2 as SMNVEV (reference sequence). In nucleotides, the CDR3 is TGTGCCAGCAGTGCAGGGGGTGGATATAGCAATCAGCCCCAGCATTTT. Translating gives CASSAGGGYSNQPQHF.

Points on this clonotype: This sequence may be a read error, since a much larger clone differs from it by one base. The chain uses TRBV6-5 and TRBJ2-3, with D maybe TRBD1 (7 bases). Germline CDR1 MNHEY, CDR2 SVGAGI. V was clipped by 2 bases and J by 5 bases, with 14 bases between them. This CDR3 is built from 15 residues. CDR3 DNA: TGTGCCAGCAGTTACGAGCAGGGGGGCAAAGATACGCAGTATTTT. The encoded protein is CASSYEQGGKDTQYF.

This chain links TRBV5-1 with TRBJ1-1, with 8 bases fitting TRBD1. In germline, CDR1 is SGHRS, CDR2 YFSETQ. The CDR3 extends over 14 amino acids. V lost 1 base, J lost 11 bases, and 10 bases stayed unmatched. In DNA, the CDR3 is TGCGCCAGCAGCTTGACAGGGGGTGGCTGGGATGCTTTCTTT. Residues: CASSLTGGGWDAFF.